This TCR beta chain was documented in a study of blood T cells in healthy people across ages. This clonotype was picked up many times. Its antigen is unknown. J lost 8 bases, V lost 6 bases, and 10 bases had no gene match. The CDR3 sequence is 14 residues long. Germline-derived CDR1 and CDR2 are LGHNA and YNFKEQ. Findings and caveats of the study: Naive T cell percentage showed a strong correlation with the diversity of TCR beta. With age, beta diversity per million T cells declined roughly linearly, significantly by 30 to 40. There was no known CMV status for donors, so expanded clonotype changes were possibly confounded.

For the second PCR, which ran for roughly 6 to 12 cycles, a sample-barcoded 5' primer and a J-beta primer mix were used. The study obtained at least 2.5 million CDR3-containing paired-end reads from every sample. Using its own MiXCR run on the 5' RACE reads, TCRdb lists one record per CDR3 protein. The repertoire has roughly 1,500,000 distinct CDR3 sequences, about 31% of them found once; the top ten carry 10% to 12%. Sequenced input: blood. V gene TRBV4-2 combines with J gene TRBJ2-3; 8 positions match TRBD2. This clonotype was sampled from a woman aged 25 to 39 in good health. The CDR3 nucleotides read TGTGCCAGCAGTCACTATAGCGGGGACGCTACGCAGTATTTT. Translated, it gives CASSHYSGDATQYF.